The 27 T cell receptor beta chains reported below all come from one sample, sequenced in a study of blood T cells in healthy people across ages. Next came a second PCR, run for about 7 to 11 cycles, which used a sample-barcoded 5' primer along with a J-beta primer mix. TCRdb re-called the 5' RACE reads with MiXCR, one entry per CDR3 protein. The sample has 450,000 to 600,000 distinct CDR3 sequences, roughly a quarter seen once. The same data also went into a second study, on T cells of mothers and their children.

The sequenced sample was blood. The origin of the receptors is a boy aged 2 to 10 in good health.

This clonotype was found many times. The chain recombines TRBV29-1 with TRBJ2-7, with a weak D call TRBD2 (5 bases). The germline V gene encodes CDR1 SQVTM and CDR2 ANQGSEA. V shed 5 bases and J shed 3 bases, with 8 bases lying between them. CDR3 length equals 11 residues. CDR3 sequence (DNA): TGCAGCGTTATGAGGGACTACGAGCAGTACTTC. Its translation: CSVMRDYEQYF.

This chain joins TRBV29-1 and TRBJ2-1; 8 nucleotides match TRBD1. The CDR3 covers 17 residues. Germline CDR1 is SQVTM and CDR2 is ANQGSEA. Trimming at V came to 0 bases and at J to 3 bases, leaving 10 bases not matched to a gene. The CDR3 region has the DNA TGCAGCGTTGAAGATCTTCTAACAGGGGGGATCTACAATGAGCAGTTCTTC. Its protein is CSVEDLLTGGIYNEQFF.

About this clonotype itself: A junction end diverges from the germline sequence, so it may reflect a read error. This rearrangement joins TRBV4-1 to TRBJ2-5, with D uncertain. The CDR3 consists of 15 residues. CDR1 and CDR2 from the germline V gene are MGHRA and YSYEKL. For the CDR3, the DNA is TGCGCCAGCAGCCAAAGAACCTCCCGGCAAGAGACCCAGCACTTC. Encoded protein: CASSQRTSRQETQHF.

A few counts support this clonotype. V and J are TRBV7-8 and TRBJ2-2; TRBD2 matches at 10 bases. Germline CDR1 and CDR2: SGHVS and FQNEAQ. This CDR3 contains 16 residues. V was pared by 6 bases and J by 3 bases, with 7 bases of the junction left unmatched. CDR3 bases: TGTGCCAGCAGTCCAAGCGGGAGGGCCCACACCGGGGAGCTGTTTTTT. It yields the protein CASSPSGRAHTGELFF.

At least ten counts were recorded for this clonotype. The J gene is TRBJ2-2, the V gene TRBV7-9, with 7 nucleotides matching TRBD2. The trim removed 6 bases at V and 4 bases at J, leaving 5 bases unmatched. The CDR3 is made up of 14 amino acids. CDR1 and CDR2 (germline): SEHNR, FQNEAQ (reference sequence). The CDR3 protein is CASSFSGSTGELFF. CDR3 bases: TGTGCCAGCAGTTTTAGCGGGTCCACCGGGGAGCTGTTTTTT.

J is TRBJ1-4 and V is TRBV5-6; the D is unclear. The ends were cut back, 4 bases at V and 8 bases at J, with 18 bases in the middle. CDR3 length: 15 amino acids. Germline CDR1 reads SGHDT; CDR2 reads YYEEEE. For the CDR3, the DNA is TGTGCCAGCAGCATCGGACCGTGGGCGACGGAAAAACTGTTTTTT. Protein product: CASSIGPWATEKLFF.

CDR3 DNA sequence: TGTGCCAGCAGCTTACGTTACTCCCCGATTCAGTACTTC. Translation: CASSLRYSPIQYF. V usage is TRBV11-2 and J usage is TRBJ2-4; no reliable D call. Trimming took 2 bases from V and 10 from J, leaving 12 bases between them. The CDR3 length is 13 residues. Germline V lookup: CDR1 SGHAT, CDR2 FQNNGV.

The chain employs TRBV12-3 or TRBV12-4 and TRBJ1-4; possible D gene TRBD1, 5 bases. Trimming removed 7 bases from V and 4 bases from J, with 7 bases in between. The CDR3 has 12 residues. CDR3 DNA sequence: TGTGCCAGCAAGGGGATTAATGAAAAACTGTTTTTT. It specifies CASKGINEKLFF.

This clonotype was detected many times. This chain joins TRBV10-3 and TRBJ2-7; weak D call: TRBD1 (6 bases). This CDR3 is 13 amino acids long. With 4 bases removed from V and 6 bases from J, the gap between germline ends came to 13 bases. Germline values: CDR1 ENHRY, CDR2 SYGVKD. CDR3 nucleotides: TGTGCCATCAGTGCGTGGACAGCTTCCGAGCAGTACTTC. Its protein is CAISAWTASEQYF.

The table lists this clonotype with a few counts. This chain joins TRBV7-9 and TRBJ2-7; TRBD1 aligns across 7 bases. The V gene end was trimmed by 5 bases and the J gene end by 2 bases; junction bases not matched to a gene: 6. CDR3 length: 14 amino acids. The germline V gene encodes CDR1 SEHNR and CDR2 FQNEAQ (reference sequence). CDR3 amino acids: CASSRSQGAYEQYF. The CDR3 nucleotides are TGTGCCAGCAGCCGTTCGCAGGGGGCCTACGAGCAGTACTTC.

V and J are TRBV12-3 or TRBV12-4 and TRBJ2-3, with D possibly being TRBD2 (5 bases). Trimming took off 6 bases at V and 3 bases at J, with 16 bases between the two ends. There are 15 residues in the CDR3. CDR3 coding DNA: TGTGCCAGCAGCAAGGACTCCCTATCTACAGATACGCAGTATTTT. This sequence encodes CASSKDSLSTDTQYF.

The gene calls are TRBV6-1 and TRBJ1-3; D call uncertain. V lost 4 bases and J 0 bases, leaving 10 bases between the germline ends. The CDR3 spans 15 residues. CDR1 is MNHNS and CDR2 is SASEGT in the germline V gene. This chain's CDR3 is CASSVNTDSGNTIYF. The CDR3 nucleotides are TGTGCCAGCAGTGTAAATACTGACTCTGGAAACACCATATATTTT.

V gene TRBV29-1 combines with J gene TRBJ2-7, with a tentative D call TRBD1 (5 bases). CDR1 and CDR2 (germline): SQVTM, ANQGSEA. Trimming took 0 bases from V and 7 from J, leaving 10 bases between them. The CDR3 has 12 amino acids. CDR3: CSVEEPGSEQYF. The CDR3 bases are TGCAGCGTTGAAGAGCCAGGGTCTGAGCAGTACTTC.

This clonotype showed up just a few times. DNA for the CDR3: TGTGCCATCAGTGACCGGGACAGGGACGGCTACACCTTC. Protein product: CAISDRDRDGYTF. The chain links TRBV10-3 to TRBJ1-2, with 9 bases matching TRBD1. Per germline, CDR1 ENHRY and CDR2 SYGVKD. The CDR3 contains 13 residues. With 3 bases clipped from V and 8 bases from J, the junction kept 4 bases outside the gene matches.

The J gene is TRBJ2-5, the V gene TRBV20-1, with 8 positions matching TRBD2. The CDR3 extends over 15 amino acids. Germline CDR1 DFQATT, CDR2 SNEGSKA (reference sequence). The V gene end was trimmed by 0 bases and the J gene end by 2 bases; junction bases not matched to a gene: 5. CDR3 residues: CSARDPKRGQETQYF. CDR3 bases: TGCAGTGCTAGAGATCCCAAGCGGGGGCAAGAGACCCAGTACTTC.

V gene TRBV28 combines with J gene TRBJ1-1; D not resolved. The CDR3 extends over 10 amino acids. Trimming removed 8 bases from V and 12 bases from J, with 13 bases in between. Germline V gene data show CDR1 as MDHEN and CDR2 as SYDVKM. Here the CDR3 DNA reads TGTGCCAGCCAGGACCGGATCCCTTTCTTT. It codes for CASQDRIPFF.

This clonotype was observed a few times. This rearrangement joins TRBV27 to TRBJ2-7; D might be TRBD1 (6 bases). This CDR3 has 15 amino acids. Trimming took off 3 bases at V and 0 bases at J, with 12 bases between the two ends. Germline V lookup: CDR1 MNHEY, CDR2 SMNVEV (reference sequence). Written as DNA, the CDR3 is TGTGCCAGCAGTTTTGGTGGGGGCGGCTCCTACGAGCAGTACTTC. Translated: CASSFGGGGSYEQYF.

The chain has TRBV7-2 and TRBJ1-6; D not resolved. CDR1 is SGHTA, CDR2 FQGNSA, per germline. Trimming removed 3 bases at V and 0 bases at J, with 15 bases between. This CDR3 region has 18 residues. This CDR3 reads CASSFGTDGSSYNSPLHF. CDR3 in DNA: TGTGCCAGCAGCTTTGGAACTGACGGGAGCTCCTATAATTCACCCCTCCACTTT.

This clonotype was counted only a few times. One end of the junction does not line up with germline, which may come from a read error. In DNA, the CDR3 is TGTGCCAGCAGTTACCTCCGCCTAGCGGGGGACCAAGAGACCCAGTACTTT. As protein: CASSYLRLAGDQETQYF. This chain links TRBV6-2 or TRBV6-3 with TRBJ2-3, with 10 bases that match TRBD2. Germline V CDR1 and CDR2: MNHEY, SVGEGT. This CDR3 comprises 17 residues.

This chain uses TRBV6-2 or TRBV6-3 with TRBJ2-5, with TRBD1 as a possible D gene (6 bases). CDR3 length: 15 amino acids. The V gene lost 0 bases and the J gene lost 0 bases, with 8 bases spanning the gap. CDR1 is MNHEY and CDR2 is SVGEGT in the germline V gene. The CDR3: CASSYSDRHQETQYF. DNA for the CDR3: TGTGCCAGCAGTTACTCTGACAGGCACCAAGAGACCCAGTACTTC.

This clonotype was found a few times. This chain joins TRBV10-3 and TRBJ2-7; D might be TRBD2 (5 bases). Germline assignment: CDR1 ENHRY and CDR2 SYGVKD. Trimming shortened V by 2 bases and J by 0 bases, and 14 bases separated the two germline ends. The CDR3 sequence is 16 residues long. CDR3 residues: CAISERFPRVSYEQYF. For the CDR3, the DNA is TGTGCCATCAGTGAGAGGTTCCCGCGGGTCTCCTACGAGCAGTACTTC.

For the CDR3, the DNA is TGTGCCAGCAGCCACAGGACTAGCGCCAATGAGCAGTTCTTC. It translates to CASSHRTSANEQFF. The J gene is TRBJ2-1, the V gene TRBV7-9; TRBD2 aligns across 9 bases. The CDR3 consists of 14 residues. V shed 5 bases and J 6 bases; nucleotides not matched to a gene: 5. Looked up from germline, CDR1 is SEHNR and CDR2 is FQNEAQ (reference sequence). Full variable domain (remainder filled in from reference TRBV7-9 and TRBJ2-1): DTGVSQNPRHKITKRGQNVTFRCDPISEHNRLYWYRQTLGQGPEFLTYFQNEAQLEKSRLLSDRFSAERPKGSFSTLEIQRTEQGDSAMYLCASSHRTSANEQFFGPGTRLTVL.

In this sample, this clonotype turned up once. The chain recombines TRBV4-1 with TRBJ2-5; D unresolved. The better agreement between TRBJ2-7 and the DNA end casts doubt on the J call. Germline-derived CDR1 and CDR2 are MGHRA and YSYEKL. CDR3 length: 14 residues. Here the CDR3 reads CASSQEQPNYEQYF. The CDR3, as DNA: TGCGCCAGCAGCCAAGAACAGCCGAATTACGAGCAGTACTTC.

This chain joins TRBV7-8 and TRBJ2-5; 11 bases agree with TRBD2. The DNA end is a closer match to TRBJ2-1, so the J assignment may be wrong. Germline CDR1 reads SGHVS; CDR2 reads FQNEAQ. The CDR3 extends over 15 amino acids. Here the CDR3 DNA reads TGTGCCAGCAGCCCCCCGGGACTAGCGGTAAATGAGCAGTTCTTC. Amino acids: CASSPPGLAVNEQFF.

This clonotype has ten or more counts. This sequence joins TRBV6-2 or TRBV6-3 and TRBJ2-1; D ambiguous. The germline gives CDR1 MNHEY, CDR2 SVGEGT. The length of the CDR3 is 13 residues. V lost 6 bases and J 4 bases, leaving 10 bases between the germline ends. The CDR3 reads CASSKVEYNEQFF. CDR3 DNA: TGTGCCAGCAGCAAGGTGGAATACAATGAGCAGTTCTTC.

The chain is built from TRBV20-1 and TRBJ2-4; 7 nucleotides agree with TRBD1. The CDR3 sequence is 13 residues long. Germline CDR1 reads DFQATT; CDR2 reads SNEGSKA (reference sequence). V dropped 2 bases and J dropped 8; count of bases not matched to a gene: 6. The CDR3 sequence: CSARPGTEDIQYF. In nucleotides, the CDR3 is TGCAGTGCTAGACCCGGGACAGAGGACATTCAGTACTTC.

This CDR3 reads CSGTGPGQETQYF. The CDR3 DNA sequence: TGCAGCGGTACAGGGCCAGGGCAAGAGACCCAGTACTTC. V usage is TRBV29-1 and J usage is TRBJ2-5; possibly TRBD1 for D (6 bases). The CDR3 contains 13 residues. Deletions cut 7 bases from V and 2 bases from J, with 14 bases between. Germline V gives CDR1 SQVTM, CDR2 ANQGSEA.